These T cell receptor beta chains were read from a single sample in a study of control samples from healthy donors and cancer patients. Assay used: immunoSEQ multiplex PCR; TCRdb lists only in-frame clones, some missing. The sample consists of 15,000 to 20,000 clones, roughly 84% of them appearing once. Material for sequencing was PBMCs. The source of these receptors is a woman aged 70-85 years with colorectal cancer. Each CDR3 is given with its conserved first and last residue. The order of the fields is D gene, J gene, clone size, V gene, CDR3 protein, CDR3 DNA. The D gene is left open where the match is weak. For some rows the clone size is stated as once, few or many, or as a class when expanded; others skip it.

d_call: NA; j_call: TRBJ2-1; clone_size: once; v_call: TRBV6-2/TRBV6-3; cdr3_aa: CASSLNSPVYGTEQFF; cdr3_nt: TGTGCCAGCAGCTTAAACTCGCCTGTCTATGGGACAGAGCAGTTCTTC
d_call: NA; j_call: TRBJ1-4; clone_size: NA; v_call: TRBV2; cdr3_aa: CASSLQTVRWGEKLFF; cdr3_nt: TGTGCCAGCAGTCTCCAGACAGTCCGATGGGGTGAAAAACTGTTTTTT
d_call: TRBD1; j_call: TRBJ1-1; clone_size: NA; v_call: TRBV5-5; cdr3_aa: CASSTTGVLNTEAFF; cdr3_nt: TGTGCCAGCAGCACTACAGGGGTTTTGAACACTGAAGCTTTCTTT
d_call: TRBD2; j_call: TRBJ2-1; clone_size: NA; v_call: TRBV16; cdr3_aa: CASSQRLAGEHNEQFF; cdr3_nt: TGTGCCAGCAGCCAAAGACTAGCGGGAGAACACAATGAGCAGTTCTTC
d_call: NA; j_call: TRBJ1-4; clone_size: NA; v_call: TRBV4-2; cdr3_aa: CASSQEAGRHNEKLFF; cdr3_nt: TGTGCCAGCAGCCAAGAAGCGGGACGGCATAATGAAAAACTGTTTTTT
d_call: NA; j_call: TRBJ2-2; clone_size: NA; v_call: TRBV6-6; cdr3_aa: CATTAGENTGELFF; cdr3_nt: TGTGCCACCACCGCAGGGGAGAACACCGGGGAGCTGTTTTTT
d_call: NA; j_call: TRBJ1-5; clone_size: NA; v_call: TRBV5-6; cdr3_aa: CASSLDDSSNQPQHF; cdr3_nt: TGTGCCAGCAGCTTGGACGACAGTAGCAATCAGCCCCAGCATTTT
d_call: NA; j_call: TRBJ2-2; clone_size: NA; v_call: TRBV5-1; cdr3_aa: CASSLNNANTGELFF; cdr3_nt: TGCGCCAGCAGCTTAAACAACGCGAACACCGGGGAGCTGTTTTTT
d_call: NA; j_call: TRBJ2-2; clone_size: NA; v_call: TRBV2; cdr3_aa: CASSDMGPTGELFF; cdr3_nt: TGTGCCAGCAGTGATATGGGGCCCACCGGGGAGCTGTTTTTT
d_call: TRBD1; j_call: TRBJ2-2; clone_size: once; v_call: TRBV24-1; cdr3_aa: CATRGQGGTGELFF; cdr3_nt: TGTGCCACCAGAGGACAGGGAGGCACCGGGGAGCTGTTTTTT
d_call: NA; j_call: TRBJ2-3; clone_size: NA; v_call: TRBV12-5; cdr3_aa: CASGLVSDTQYF; cdr3_nt: TGTGCTAGTGGTTTGGTATCGGATACGCAGTATTTT
d_call: NA; j_call: TRBJ2-1; clone_size: few; v_call: TRBV12-3/TRBV12-4; cdr3_aa: CASREGIYNEQFF; cdr3_nt: TGTGCCAGCAGGGAGGGGATATACAATGAGCAGTTCTTC
d_call: NA; j_call: TRBJ1-1; clone_size: NA; v_call: TRBV6-1; cdr3_aa: CASSERQANTEAFF; cdr3_nt: TGTGCCAGCAGTGAACGACAGGCGAACACTGAAGCTTTCTTT
d_call: TRBD2; j_call: TRBJ2-1; clone_size: NA; v_call: TRBV30; cdr3_aa: CAWNSGRAGNEQFF; cdr3_nt: TGTGCCTGGAATAGCGGGAGGGCCGGGAATGAGCAGTTCTTC
d_call: TRBD1; j_call: TRBJ1-1; clone_size: NA; v_call: TRBV19; cdr3_aa: CASSTPRDRGGTEAFF; cdr3_nt: TGTGCCAGTAGTACCCCACGGGACAGGGGAGGAACTGAAGCTTTCTTT
d_call: NA; j_call: TRBJ1-4; clone_size: NA; v_call: TRBV11-2; cdr3_aa: CASSSVGGRVFFREKLFF; cdr3_nt: TGTGCCAGCAGCTCCGTCGGGGGGCGCGTCTTTTTTCGGGAAAAACTGTTTTTT
d_call: NA; j_call: TRBJ2-7; clone_size: NA; v_call: TRBV4-1; cdr3_aa: CASSHHRGRPSEQYF; cdr3_nt: TGCGCCAGCAGCCACCACCGGGGACGGCCCTCGGAGCAGTACTTC
d_call: NA; j_call: TRBJ2-2; clone_size: NA; v_call: TRBV6-6; cdr3_aa: CASSYSMGSHGELFF; cdr3_nt: TGTGCCAGCAGTTACTCGATGGGTTCGCACGGGGAGCTGTTTTTT
d_call: TRBD1; j_call: TRBJ2-1; clone_size: NA; v_call: TRBV10-3; cdr3_aa: CAISVRDRAGNEQFF; cdr3_nt: TGTGCCATCAGTGTACGGGACAGGGCAGGAAATGAGCAGTTCTTC
d_call: NA; j_call: TRBJ2-7; clone_size: NA; v_call: TRBV18; cdr3_aa: CASSPPGPNEQYF; cdr3_nt: TGTGCCAGCTCACCACCTGGCCCCAACGAGCAGTACTTC
d_call: TRBD2; j_call: TRBJ2-1; clone_size: NA; v_call: TRBV6-4; cdr3_aa: CAGKTSGNEQFF; cdr3_nt: TGTGCCGGGAAGACTAGCGGCAATGAGCAGTTCTTC
d_call: NA; j_call: TRBJ2-2; clone_size: NA; v_call: TRBV15; cdr3_aa: CATSRDLKGAGELFF; cdr3_nt: TGTGCCACCAGCAGAGATTTAAAGGGAGCAGGGGAGCTGTTTTTT
d_call: TRBD1; j_call: TRBJ1-1; clone_size: NA; v_call: TRBV14; cdr3_aa: CASSPGQGARLGEAFF; cdr3_nt: TGTGCCAGCAGCCCGGGACAGGGGGCTAGGTTAGGTGAAGCTTTCTTT
d_call: TRBD1; j_call: TRBJ1-5; clone_size: few; v_call: TRBV28; cdr3_aa: CASRSGQGIRNQPQHF; cdr3_nt: TGTGCCAGCAGGTCGGGACAGGGGATCCGCAATCAGCCCCAGCATTTT
d_call: NA; j_call: TRBJ2-6; clone_size: NA; v_call: TRBV28; cdr3_aa: CASSSRQGRGGGVSGANVLTF; cdr3_nt: TGTGCCAGCAGTTCCCGACAGGGAAGAGGGGGAGGGGTCTCTGGGGCCAACGTCCTGACTTTC
d_call: TRBD2; j_call: TRBJ2-2; clone_size: NA; v_call: TRBV10-3; cdr3_aa: CAIHQTRGRAGAGELFF; cdr3_nt: TGTGCCATCCATCAGACTCGCGGGAGGGCCGGGGCCGGGGAGCTGTTTTTT
d_call: NA; j_call: TRBJ2-6; clone_size: NA; v_call: TRBV11-1; cdr3_aa: CASSLGRQPPNVLTF; cdr3_nt: TGTGCCAGCAGCTTAGGTAGACAGCCGCCAAACGTCCTGACTTTC
d_call: TRBD1; j_call: TRBJ2-2; clone_size: NA; v_call: TRBV7-3; cdr3_aa: CASSATGKFGELFF; cdr3_nt: TGTGCCAGCAGCGCGACAGGGAAGTTCGGGGAGCTGTTTTTT
d_call: TRBD1; j_call: TRBJ1-2; clone_size: once; v_call: TRBV2; cdr3_aa: CATQGGASGYTF; cdr3_nt: TGTGCCACCCAGGGGGGCGCAAGCGGCTACACCTTC
d_call: NA; j_call: TRBJ2-1; clone_size: NA; v_call: TRBV5-5; cdr3_aa: CASTLALTGTTDEQFF; cdr3_nt: TGTGCCAGCACTCTAGCTTTAACCGGGACGACCGATGAGCAGTTCTTC